Reported below is one T cell receptor beta chain. As yet, its antigen is unknown. A much larger clone lies one base from this, so it may be a read error. The germline CDR1 and CDR2 sequences are MNHNS and SASEGT. The CDR3 has 16 residues. V shed 8 bases, J shed 1 base, and the junction held 8 bases outside the gene matches. TCR beta libraries were made by quantitative 5'-RACE with molecular barcodes. MiXCR was run by TCRdb on the 5' RACE reads, yielding one entry per CDR3 protein. This table holds roughly 220,000 distinct CDR3 sequences, over 9.5% found once. This record comes from a study of CD8 T cells in ankylosing spondylitis. Study observations and caveats: Reportedly, matched ankylosing spondylitis synovial fluid was significantly enriched for disease-linked clones.

Sequencing was carried out using blood, either unsorted or a sorted T cell fraction (not recorded which). The rearrangement uses TRBV6-1 and TRBJ2-5; 12 positions agree with TRBD2. This TCR was sampled from a male donor with ankylosing spondylitis or in good health (not recorded which). CDR3 in DNA: TGTGCCAGCTGTCGACTAGCGGGGGAAACCCAAGAGACCCAGTACTTC. Translation: CASCRLAGETQETQYF.